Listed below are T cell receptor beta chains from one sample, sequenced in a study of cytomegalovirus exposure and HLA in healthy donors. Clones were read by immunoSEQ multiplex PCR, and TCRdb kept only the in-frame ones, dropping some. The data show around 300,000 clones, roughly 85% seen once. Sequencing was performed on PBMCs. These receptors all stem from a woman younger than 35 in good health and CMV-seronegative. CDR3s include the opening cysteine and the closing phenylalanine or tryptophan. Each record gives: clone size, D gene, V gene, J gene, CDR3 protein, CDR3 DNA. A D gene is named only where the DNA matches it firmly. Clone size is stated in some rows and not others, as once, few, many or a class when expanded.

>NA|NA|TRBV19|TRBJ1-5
CASSSLEGDAQPQHF
TGTGCCAGTAGTTCCCTAGAGGGGGACGCTCAGCCCCAGCATTTT
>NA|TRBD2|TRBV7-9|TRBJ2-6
CASSLEALAGTLVLTF
TGTGCCAGCAGCTTAGAGGCGCTAGCGGGTACGCTCGTCCTGACTTTC
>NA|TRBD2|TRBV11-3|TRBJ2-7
CASSHGLAPYEQYF
TGTGCCAGCAGCCACGGACTAGCTCCATACGAGCAGTACTTC
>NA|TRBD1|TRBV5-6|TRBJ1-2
CASSLEGTEANYGYTF
TGTGCCAGCAGCCTGGAGGGGACAGAAGCTAACTATGGCTACACCTTC
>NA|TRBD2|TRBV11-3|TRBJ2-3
CASSASGGVVGTDTQYF
TGTGCCAGCAGCGCCTCCGGGGGGGTAGTTGGCACAGATACGCAGTATTTT
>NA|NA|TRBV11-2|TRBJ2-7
CASSLDPGSDEQYF
TGTGCCAGCAGCTTAGACCCAGGGTCAGACGAGCAGTACTTC
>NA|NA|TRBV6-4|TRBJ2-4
CASSLDPTRGIQYF
TGTGCCAGCAGCCTGGACCCCACAAGGGGCATTCAGTACTTC
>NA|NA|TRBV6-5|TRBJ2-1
CASSYDSYNEQFF
TGTGCCAGCAGCTACGATAGCTACAATGAGCAGTTCTTC
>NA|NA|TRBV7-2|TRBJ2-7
CASSPGYEQYF
TGTGCCAGCAGCCCAGGCTACGAGCAGTACTTC
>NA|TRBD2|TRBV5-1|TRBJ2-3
CASRVASGPTDTQYF
TGCGCCAGCCGGGTGGCTAGCGGACCCACAGATACGCAGTATTTT
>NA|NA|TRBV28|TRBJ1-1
CASGPIANTEAFF
TGTGCCAGCGGCCCGATAGCGAACACTGAAGCTTTCTTT
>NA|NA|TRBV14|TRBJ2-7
CASSQLFDRPTDEQYF
TGTGCCAGCAGCCAACTATTTGACAGGCCTACCGACGAGCAGTACTTC
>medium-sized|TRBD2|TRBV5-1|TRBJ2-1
CASSLKKKREYDNEQFF
TGCGCCAGCAGCTTGAAGAAAAAGCGGGAGTACGACAATGAGCAGTTCTTC
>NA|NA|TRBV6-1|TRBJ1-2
CASSENNRASDGYTF
TGTGCCAGCAGTGAAAATAACAGGGCGTCCGATGGCTACACCTTC
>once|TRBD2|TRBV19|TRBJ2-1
CASSTRPGLAGDEQFF
TGTGCCAGTAGTACGCGACCGGGACTAGCGGGAGATGAGCAGTTCTTC
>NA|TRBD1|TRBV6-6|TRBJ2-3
CASSYQGAVDTQYF
TGTGCCAGCAGTTACCAGGGGGCTGTAGATACGCAGTATTTT
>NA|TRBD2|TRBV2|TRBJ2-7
CASRGGYEQYF
TGTGCCAGCAGGGGGGGGTACGAGCAGTACTTC
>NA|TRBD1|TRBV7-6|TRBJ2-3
CASSLVPGGGTDTQYF
TGTGCCAGCAGCTTAGTTCCAGGGGGCGGCACAGATACGCAGTATTTT
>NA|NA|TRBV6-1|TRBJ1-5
CATTRGADQPQHF
TGTGCCACCACCCGGGGGGCGGATCAGCCCCAGCATTTT
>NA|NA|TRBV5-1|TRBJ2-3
CASSVDRDTQYF
TGCGCCAGCAGCGTTGACAGAGATACGCAGTATTTT
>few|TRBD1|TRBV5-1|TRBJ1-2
CASSLESPTGGYYGYTF
TGCGCCAGCAGCTTGGAATCACCGACAGGGGGCTACTATGGCTACACCTTC
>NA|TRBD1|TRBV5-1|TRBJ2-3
CASSLGAGGAGDTQYF
TGCGCCAGCAGCTTGGGGGCAGGGGGCGCGGGAGATACGCAGTATTTT
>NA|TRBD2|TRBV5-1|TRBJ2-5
CASSPLSSGIETQYF
TGCGCCAGCAGCCCACTGTCTAGCGGGATTGAGACCCAGTACTTC
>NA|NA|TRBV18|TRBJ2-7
CASSKFSLDEQYF
TGTGCCAGCTCAAAATTTTCTCTCGACGAGCAGTACTTC
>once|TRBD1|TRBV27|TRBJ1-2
CASKQTGLYANYGYTF
TGTGCCAGCAAACAGACAGGGCTCTATGCTAACTATGGCTACACCTTC
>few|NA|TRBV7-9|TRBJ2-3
CASSFTGLTDTQYF
TGTGCCAGCAGCTTCACGGGACTCACAGATACGCAGTATTTT
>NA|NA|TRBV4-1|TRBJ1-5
CASSPGAISNQPQHF
TGCGCCAGCAGCCCCGGAGCGATTAGCAATCAGCCCCAGCATTTT
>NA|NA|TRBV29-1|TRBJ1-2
CSVEGGWYGYTF
TGCAGCGTTGAAGGGGGCTGGTATGGCTACACCTTC
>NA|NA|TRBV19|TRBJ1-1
CASSMGGNTEAFF
TGTGCCAGTAGTATGGGGGGTAACACTGAAGCTTTCTTT
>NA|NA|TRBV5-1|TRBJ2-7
CASSSLAGAWALEYF
TGCGCCAGCAGCTCTCTTGCGGGTGCATGGGCTTTGGAGTACTTC
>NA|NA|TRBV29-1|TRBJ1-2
CSVEDTEAINYGYTF
TGCAGCGTTGAAGATACGGAAGCGATTAACTATGGCTACACCTTC
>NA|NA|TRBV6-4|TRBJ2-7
CAIPSDSRDEQYF
TGTGCCATCCCTAGTGACAGCCGGGACGAGCAGTACTTC
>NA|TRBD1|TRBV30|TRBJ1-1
CAWSGQGGTEAFF
TGTGCCTGGAGCGGACAGGGCGGGACTGAAGCTTTCTTT
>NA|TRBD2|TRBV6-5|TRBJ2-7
CASSYGTSGSYEQYF
TGTGCCAGCAGTTACGGGACTAGCGGATCCTACGAGCAGTACTTC
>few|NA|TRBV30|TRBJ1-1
CAWSVPRPTEAFF
TGTGCCTGGAGTGTCCCGAGGCCCACTGAAGCTTTCTTT
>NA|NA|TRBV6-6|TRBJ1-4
CASSYTRVEKLFF
TGTGCCAGCAGTTACACCAGGGTCGAAAAACTGTTTTTT
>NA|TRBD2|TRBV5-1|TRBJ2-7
CASSLGPAPRAGAYEQYF
TGCGCCAGCAGCTTGGGTCCCGCACCAAGGGCGGGGGCCTACGAGCAGTACTTC
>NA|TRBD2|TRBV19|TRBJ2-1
CASSISAGGYNEQFF
TGTGCCAGTAGTATTTCGGCGGGAGGGTACAATGAGCAGTTCTTC
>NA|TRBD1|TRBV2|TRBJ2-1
CASQGQVYMRNNEQFF
TGTGCCAGCCAGGGACAGGTTTATATGAGAAACAATGAGCAGTTCTTC
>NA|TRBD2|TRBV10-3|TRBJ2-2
CASSGTITGELFF
TGTGCCAGTAGCGGGACTATCACCGGGGAGCTGTTTTTT
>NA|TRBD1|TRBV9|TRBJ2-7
CASSPSPGQSYEQYF
TGTGCCAGCAGCCCATCACCGGGACAGTCCTACGAGCAGTACTTC
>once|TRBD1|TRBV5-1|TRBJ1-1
CASSQDRDAEAFF
TGCGCCAGCAGCCAGGACAGGGACGCTGAAGCTTTCTTT
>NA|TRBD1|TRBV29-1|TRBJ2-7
CSVPGQTTYEQYF
TGCAGCGTACCGGGACAGACAACCTACGAGCAGTACTTC
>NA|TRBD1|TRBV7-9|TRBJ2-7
CASSLPGQGSYEQYF
TGTGCCAGCAGTTTACCGGGACAGGGCTCCTACGAGCAGTACTTC
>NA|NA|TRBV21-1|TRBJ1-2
CASSKAMRTNYGYTF
TGTGCCAGCAGCAAAGCAATGAGGACTAACTATGGCTACACCTTC
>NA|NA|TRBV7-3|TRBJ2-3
CASSPGTDTQYF
TGTGCCAGCAGCCCAGGGACAGATACGCAGTATTTT
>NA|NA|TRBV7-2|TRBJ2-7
CASSLARSSYEQYF
TGTGCCAGCAGCTTAGCCCGGAGCTCCTACGAGCAGTACTTC
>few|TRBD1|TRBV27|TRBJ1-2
CASSPPGGGYGYTF
TGTGCCAGCAGTCCCCCAGGGGGAGGATATGGCTACACCTTC